This TCR beta chain was identified in a study of blood T cell repertoires in COVID-19. Overall study: Samples representing acute and convalescent COVID-19 were sourced from the United States, Italy and Spain.

The CDR3 runs to 13 residues. Germline V gene lookup returns CDR1 LNHDA and CDR2 SQIVND (reference sequence). V was pared by 0 bases and J by 9 bases, with 11 bases between. Only in-frame clones appear in the TCRdb table, and some are missing; sequencing was by immunoSEQ multiplex PCR. The data show around 58,000 clones, approximately 82% seen once. This rearrangement joins TRBV19 to TRBJ2-5; perhaps TRBD2 as D (6 bases). Sequencing input: peripheral blood. This clonotype was sampled from a human donor in a cohort sampled during active COVID-19. As DNA, the CDR3 is TGTGCCAGTAGTATAGAGGCTAGGGAGGCCCAGTACTTC. Encoded protein: CASSIEAREAQYF.